This T cell receptor beta chain came from a study of blood T cell repertoires in COVID-19. The protocol was immunoSEQ multiplex PCR, while the TCRdb copy is restricted to in-frame clones and leaves out a portion. The table records 230,000 or so clones, about 91% of them present only once. Germline CDR1 and CDR2: SQVTM and ANQGSEA. The CDR3 length is 12 residues. Trimming took 4 bases from V and 13 from J; bases not matched to a gene: 9. The chain uses TRBV29-1 and TRBJ2-5, with TRBD2 identical over 10 bases. Sequencing used PBMCs or T cells enriched from blood (not recorded which). The clonotype comes from a middle-aged woman with acute COVID-19. CDR3 loop: CSVAPSGGPRYF. CDR3 coding DNA: TGCAGCGTTGCTCCTAGCGGGGGCCCGAGGTACTTC.